A single sample gave rise to the 2 T cell receptor beta chains below, sequenced in a study of OX40 agonist ivuxolimab in advanced cancers. Libraries were prepared by immunoSEQ multiplex PCR; TCRdb keeps only in-frame clonotypes and omits some of them. The table lists over 70,000 clones, approximately 91% of them singletons. The material sequenced was CD4+ or CD8+ T cells sorted from blood, taken in a trial of the OX40 agonist ivuxolimab. The receptor source for this set is an adult with an advanced solid tumor such as melanoma, head and neck, liver or kidney cancer.

The genes are TRBV7-9 and TRBJ2-3, with D possibly called TRBD1 or TRBD2 (5 bases each). The germline V gene encodes CDR1 SEHNR and CDR2 FQNEAQ (reference sequence). The CDR3 extends over 16 amino acids. The V end lost 2 bases, the J end lost 4 bases, and 16 bases lay between the germline ends. The CDR3: CASSLWGGVGADTQYF. The DNA for the CDR3 is TGTGCCAGCAGCTTATGGGGCGGAGTGGGGGCAGATACGCAGTATTTT. The complete variable domain, with remaining parts taken from reference TRBV7-9 and TRBJ2-3, reads DTGVSQNPRHKITKRGQNVTFRCDPISEHNRLYWYRQTLGQGPEFLTYFQNEAQLEKSRLLSDRFSAERPKGSFSTLEIQRTEQGDSAMYLCASSLWGGVGADTQYFGPGTRLTVL.

The chain employs TRBV28 and TRBJ1-1; D is possibly TRBD1 (6 bases). The CDR3 consists of 13 residues. Germline CDR1 reads MDHEN; CDR2 reads SYDVKM. V gave up 2 bases and J gave up 5 bases, with 9 bases separating them. CDR3: CASSLGTQTEAFF. The CDR3 bases are TGTGCCAGCAGTTTAGGGACACAAACTGAAGCTTTCTTT.